The clone carrying this T cell receptor (beta chain) was detected only a few times. Germline CDR1 and CDR2: SGHAT and FQNNGV. The CDR3 is 14 residues long. The V segment lost 0 bases and the J segment 8 bases; nucleotides outside the gene matches: 2. Construction of the TCRbeta library involved unique molecular identifiers. TCRdb re-analysed the PCR reads in MiXCR, keeping a single row per CDR3 protein. The sample consists of around 340,000 distinct CDR3 sequences, 13% of them appearing once. The data are from a study of T-cell reconstitution after alpha-beta-depleted transplantation in children. This sample comprised PBMCs, obtained from the stem cell graft. V gene TRBV11-2 combines with J gene TRBJ2-2; 8 nucleotides align to TRBD1. This TCR was recovered from a human donor who donated a stem cell graft to a child with Fanconi anemia. CDR3 DNA sequence: TGTGCCAGCAGCTTAGACAGGGGGCAAGGGGAGCTGTTTTTT. As protein: CASSLDRGQGELFF.